These 27 T cell receptor beta chains came from one sample sequenced in a study of cytomegalovirus exposure and HLA in healthy donors. Vbeta (60) and Jbeta (13) primers were used in the PCR. Profiled with immunoSEQ multiplex PCR; TCRdb holds only in-frame clones, not every one. The repertoire holds around 160,000 clones, around four fifths seen once, with roughly 10% in the top ten. Sequenced sample: PBMCs. These receptors all come from a man in his late teens or twenties in good health and CMV-seropositive.

The chain joins TRBV29-1 to TRBJ2-5, with D possibly TRBD1 on 8 matching bases. The V gene lost 3 bases and the J gene lost 4 bases, with 24 bases spanning the gap. The CDR3 is 17 amino acids. Germline V gene sequence: CDR1 SQVTM, CDR2 ANQGSEA. The CDR3 coding sequence is TGCAGCGTTGATCGGCTCCTCGGACAGGGAGGGTCAGAGACCCAGTACTTC. Translation gives CSVDRLLGQGGSETQYF.

This clone was counted only a few times. The chain uses TRBV2 and TRBJ1-5; TRBD1 might be the D (6 bases). Trimming removed 4 bases at V and 4 bases at J, with 11 bases between. Germline V gene sequence: CDR1 SNHLY, CDR2 FYNNEI. The CDR3 has 14 residues. The CDR3 DNA reads TGTGCCAGCAGTGTGAAACAGGGAAATCAGCCCCAGCATTTT. Encoded protein: CASSVKQGNQPQHF.

This rearrangement joins TRBV9 to TRBJ2-1, with TRBD1 matching 7 bases. Germline trimming cut 7 bases from V and 0 bases from J; bases unmatched to any gene: 7. This CDR3 has 15 amino acids. Germline CDR1 is SGDLS and CDR2 is YYNGEE. CDR3 sequence (DNA): TGTGCCAGCGCTAAGGGACAGAACTCCTACAATGAGCAGTTCTTC. Its translation is CASAKGQNSYNEQFF.

The genes are TRBV29-1 and TRBJ2-7; 9 bases are a match to TRBD1. The junction had 4 bases not matched to a gene; V was cut back by 3 bases and J by 4 bases. CDR1 SQVTM and CDR2 ANQGSEA come from the germline V gene. There are 13 residues in the CDR3. This CDR3 reads CSVDLGQGYEQYF. The CDR3 bases are TGCAGCGTTGATCTCGGACAGGGGTACGAGCAGTACTTC.

The chain carries TRBV6-1 and TRBJ1-1; no clear D gene. Germline lookup yields CDR1 MNHNS and CDR2 SASEGT. The CDR3 has 13 residues. Trimming removed 1 base from V and 5 bases from J, with 8 bases in between. The CDR3 protein is CASSEGAGTEAFF. CDR3 coding DNA: TGTGCCAGCAGTGAAGGGGCGGGGACTGAAGCTTTCTTT.

The chain combines TRBV28 with TRBJ2-2; perhaps TRBD1 as D (5 bases). The germline V gene has CDR1 MDHEN and CDR2 SYDVKM. The CDR3 consists of 17 residues. Deletions cut 3 bases from V and 1 base from J, with 15 bases between. CDR3 residues: CASSFGGWGRNTGELFF. The CDR3 DNA reads as TGTGCCAGCAGTTTCGGCGGTTGGGGCCGGAACACCGGGGAGCTGTTTTTT. The full variable domain, completed using reference TRBV28 and TRBJ2-2, is DVKVTQSSRYLVKRTGEKVFLECVQDMDHENMFWYRQDPGLGLRLIYFSYDVKMKEKGDIPEGYSVSREKKERFSLILESASTNQTSMYLCASSFGGWGRNTGELFFGEGSRLTVL.

The chain recombines TRBV25-1 with TRBJ1-5; D call uncertain. Germline lookup yields CDR1 MGHDK and CDR2 SYGVNS. V was trimmed by 5 bases and J by 0 bases, leaving 5 bases between them. The CDR3 length is 13 residues. The CDR3 nucleotides are TGTGCCAGCAGTATAAATAGCAATCAGCCCCAGCATTTT. Translation: CASSINSNQPQHF.

The chain combines TRBV7-9 with TRBJ2-3, with a possible D match to TRBD1 (6 bases). Between the trimmed V and J ends, which lost 1 base and 4 bases, there was a span of 21 bases. This CDR3 has 18 amino acids. Germline CDR1 is SEHNR and CDR2 is FQNEAQ (reference sequence). CDR3 loop: CASSLVPVYRVGPDTQYF. The CDR3 coding sequence is TGTGCCAGCAGCTTAGTGCCCGTATACAGGGTTGGTCCAGATACGCAGTATTTT.

This chain uses TRBV21-1 with TRBJ2-5; the table gives TRBD1 as D, unverified against the DNA. TRBV21-1 is a pseudogene locus. The CDR3 has 18 residues. CDR3 bases: TGTGCCAGCAGCGCCCACAGGGTGAGACCCAGTCTGGGGGAGACCCAGTACTTC. Translation: CASSAHRVRPSLGETQYF.

The V and J genes are TRBV4-3 and TRBJ1-2; perhaps TRBD1 as D (6 bases). The V gene's germline CDR1 is LGHNA and CDR2 YSLEER. This CDR3 region has 16 residues. The ends were cut back, 0 bases at V and 7 bases at J, with 18 bases in the middle. The DNA for the CDR3 is TGCGCCAGCAGCCAAGATCTGGGGGGGGCTACGTTTGGCTACACCTTC. Encoded protein: CASSQDLGGATFGYTF.

This sequence joins TRBV7-9 and TRBJ1-5; D possibly corresponds to TRBD1 (6 bases). This CDR3 is built from 13 residues. Per the germline V gene, CDR1 is SEHNR and CDR2 is FQNEAQ (reference sequence). Between the trimmed V and J ends, which lost 5 bases and 4 bases, there was a span of 9 bases. CDR3 nucleotide sequence: TGTGCCAGCAGCCGAGGACAGAATCAGCCCCAGCATTTT. It yields the protein CASSRGQNQPQHF.

The CDR3 reads CAWSVVEASPLHF. In DNA form, the CDR3 reads TGTGCCTGGAGTGTGGTAGAGGCTTCACCCCTCCACTTT. This chain uses TRBV30 with TRBJ1-6, with unresolved D. The CDR3 length is 13 residues. Germline V gene lookup returns CDR1 GTSNPN and CDR2 SVGIG (reference sequence). V lost 0 bases, J lost 9 bases, and 9 bases lay in between.

V is TRBV15 and J is TRBJ2-4; no clear D gene. Trimming cost V 1 base and J 0 bases, with 16 bases left between them. CDR1 and CDR2 (germline): LNHNV, YYDKDF (reference sequence). The CDR3 runs 18 residues. The CDR3: CATSRVPSTTLAKNIQYF. Written as DNA, the CDR3 is TGTGCCACCAGCAGAGTTCCGAGCACCACGTTAGCCAAAAACATTCAGTACTTC.

This chain joins TRBV7-2 and TRBJ2-7; TRBD1 matches 9 bases. Germline-derived CDR1 and CDR2 are SGHTA and FQGNSA. The ends lost 4 bases at V and 0 bases at J; junction bases unmatched: 4. This CDR3 contains 15 residues. The CDR3 protein is CASSWGTGSSYEQYF. The CDR3 region has the DNA TGTGCCAGCAGCTGGGGGACAGGGAGCTCCTACGAGCAGTACTTC.

The chain employs TRBV15 and TRBJ2-5; D ambiguous. Germline V gives CDR1 LNHNV, CDR2 YYDKDF (reference sequence). Trimming shortened V by 8 bases and J by 2 bases, and 9 bases separated the two germline ends. This CDR3 region has 12 residues. The CDR3, as DNA: TGTGCCACCCGGAGTCGACAAGAGACCCAGTACTTC. Residues: CATRSRQETQYF.

This chain links TRBV5-6 with TRBJ2-7; 7 bases are shared with TRBD2. Germline CDR1 is SGHDT and CDR2 is YYEEEE. The V segment lost 1 base and the J segment 7 bases; nucleotides outside the gene matches: 11. The CDR3 loop spans 15 amino acids. The CDR3: CASSLRGGRIGEQYF. The DNA of the CDR3 is TGTGCCAGCAGCTTGAGGGGAGGGAGGATCGGGGAGCAGTACTTC. Together with reference TRBV5-6 and TRBJ2-7, the CDR3 gives the full variable domain: DAGVTQSPTHLIKTRGQQVTLRCSPKSGHDTVSWYQQALGQGPQFIFQYYEEEERQRGNFPDRFSGHQFPNYSSELNVNALLLGDSALYLCASSLRGGRIGEQYFGPGTRLTVT.

The rearrangement uses TRBV5-4 and TRBJ2-3; 12 bases agree with TRBD2. CDR3 length: 16 residues. V lost 3 bases, J lost 1 base, and 3 bases stayed unmatched. From germline, CDR1 is SGHNT and CDR2 YYREEE (reference sequence). As DNA, the CDR3 is TGTGCCAGCAGCTCGCGGACTAGCGGGGGCACAGATACGCAGTATTTT. This sequence encodes CASSSRTSGGTDTQYF.

This clone was counted between two and nine times. This chain uses TRBV11-2 with TRBJ1-1; weak D call: TRBD1 (5 bases). Per germline, CDR1 SGHAT and CDR2 FQNNGV. There are 14 residues in the CDR3. V lost 8 bases, J lost 5 bases, and 18 bases lay in between. CDR3 nucleotide sequence: TGTGCCAGCGCTAAGCTACGGGGGAGTACTGAAGCTTTCTTT. It yields the protein CASAKLRGSTEAFF.

This chain connects TRBV5-6 to TRBJ1-2; D may be TRBD1 (5 bases). The CDR3 is made up of 18 amino acids. Germline V lookup: CDR1 SGHDT, CDR2 YYEEEE. V lost 0 bases to trimming and J lost 4 bases, with 22 bases between them. Here the CDR3 DNA reads TGTGCCAGCAGCTTGGATTTTACCTCCCAGGGTAATGTCTATGGCTACACCTTC. It is translated as CASSLDFTSQGNVYGYTF.

The chain links TRBV7-2 to TRBJ2-7; 8 bases line up with TRBD2. CDR1 and CDR2 from the germline V gene are SGHTA and FQGNSA. V gave up 1 base and J gave up 6 bases; unmatched junction bases: 11. The CDR3 sequence is 16 residues long. This chain's CDR3 is CASSLGGPREVGEQYF. DNA of the CDR3: TGTGCCAGCAGCTTAGGGGGTCCGCGGGAGGTAGGCGAGCAGTACTTC.

The chain carries TRBV28 and TRBJ2-5; TRBD2 agrees at 7 bases. V trimming: 3 bases; J trimming: 4 bases; junction bases outside the gene matches: 5. This CDR3 contains 14 residues. CDR1 and CDR2 (germline): MDHEN, SYDVKM. CDR3 in DNA: TGTGCCAGCAGTTTGGCGGGAGTGGTAGAGACCCAGTACTTC. Translating it yields CASSLAGVVETQYF.

The rearrangement joins TRBV5-1 to TRBJ2-7, with a weak D call TRBD1 (6 bases). V dropped 4 bases and J dropped 3 bases, with 11 bases sitting between them. There are 13 residues in the CDR3. Germline V gives CDR1 SGHRS, CDR2 YFSETQ. The CDR3 reads CASSPGQHYEQYF. CDR3 coding DNA: TGCGCCAGCAGCCCCGGACAGCACTACGAGCAGTACTTC.

This clone was picked up one time. The chain couples TRBV5-5 to TRBJ2-3; D gene unclear. Germline CDR1 reads SGHKS; CDR2 reads YYEKEE (reference sequence). The CDR3 loop spans 14 amino acids. V lost 3 bases, J lost 1 base, and 9 bases lay in between. The CDR3 nucleotides read TGTGCCAGCAGCTGGAGAAGTGGCACAGATACGCAGTATTTT. Amino acid sequence: CASSWRSGTDTQYF. Full variable domain (rest looked up from reference TRBV5-5 and TRBJ2-3): DAGVTQSPTHLIKTRGQQVTLRCSPISGHKSVSWYQQVLGQGPQFIFQYYEKEERGRGNFPDRFSARQFPNYSSELNVNALLLGDSALYLCASSWRSGTDTQYFGPGTRLTVL.

The V gene is TRBV15, the J gene TRBJ2-7; D gene unclear. The germline V gene has CDR1 LNHNV and CDR2 YYDKDF (reference sequence). The CDR3 covers 13 residues. V lost 0 bases, J lost 6 bases, and 9 bases lay in between. Here the CDR3 DNA reads TGTGCCACCAGCAGAGATTCAGGTTCCGAGCAGTACTTC. Translating it yields CATSRDSGSEQYF.

This clone occurred a few times. The chain uses TRBV10-1 and TRBJ1-2, with a weak D call TRBD1 (6 bases). The CDR3 runs 15 residues. Germline loops: CDR1 WNHNN, CDR2 SYGVQD (reference sequence). Trimming cost V 0 bases and J 8 bases, with 16 bases left between them. CDR3 loop: CASSESRQDLNGYTF. In nucleotides, the CDR3 is TGCGCCAGCAGTGAGTCGAGACAGGACTTAAACGGCTACACCTTC.

DNA of the CDR3: TGCGCCAGCAGCCAAGAATATATGGCAGGGCAGACTGAAGCTTTCTTT. This translates into CASSQEYMAGQTEAFF. The V gene is TRBV4-1, the J gene TRBJ1-1; possible D gene TRBD1, 5 bases. V lost 0 bases and J 5 bases, leaving 16 bases between the germline ends. Germline V lookup: CDR1 MGHRA, CDR2 YSYEKL. The CDR3 sequence is 16 residues long.

The gene calls are TRBV5-5 and TRBJ2-3; perhaps TRBD1 as D (6 bases). The V gene's germline CDR1 is SGHKS and CDR2 YYEKEE (reference sequence). This CDR3 has 13 residues. Deletions cut 4 bases from V and 5 bases from J, with 11 bases between. CDR3 loop: CASSQGGRDTQYF. The CDR3 bases are TGTGCCAGCAGCCAAGGGGGAAGAGATACGCAGTATTTT. The full variable domain, with the rest looked up from reference TRBV5-5 and TRBJ2-3, is DAGVTQSPTHLIKTRGQQVTLRCSPISGHKSVSWYQQVLGQGPQFIFQYYEKEERGRGNFPDRFSARQFPNYSSELNVNALLLGDSALYLCASSQGGRDTQYFGPGTRLTVL.